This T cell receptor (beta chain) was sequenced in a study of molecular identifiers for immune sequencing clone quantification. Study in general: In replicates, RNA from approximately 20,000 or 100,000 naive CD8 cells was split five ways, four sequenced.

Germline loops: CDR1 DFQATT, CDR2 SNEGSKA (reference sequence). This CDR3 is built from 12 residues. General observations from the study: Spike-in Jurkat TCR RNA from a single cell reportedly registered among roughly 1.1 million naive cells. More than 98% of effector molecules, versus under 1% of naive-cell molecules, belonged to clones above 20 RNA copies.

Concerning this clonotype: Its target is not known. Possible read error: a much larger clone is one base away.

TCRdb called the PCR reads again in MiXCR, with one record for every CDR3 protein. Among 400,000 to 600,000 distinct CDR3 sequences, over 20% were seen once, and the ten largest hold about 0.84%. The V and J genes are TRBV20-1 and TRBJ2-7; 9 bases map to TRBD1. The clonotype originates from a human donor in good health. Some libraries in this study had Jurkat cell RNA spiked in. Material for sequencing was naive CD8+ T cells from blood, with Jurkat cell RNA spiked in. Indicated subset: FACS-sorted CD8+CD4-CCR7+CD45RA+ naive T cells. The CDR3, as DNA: TGCGGTGCTGAGGGGGACAGGGCCGAGCAGTACTTC. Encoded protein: CGAEGDRAEQYF.